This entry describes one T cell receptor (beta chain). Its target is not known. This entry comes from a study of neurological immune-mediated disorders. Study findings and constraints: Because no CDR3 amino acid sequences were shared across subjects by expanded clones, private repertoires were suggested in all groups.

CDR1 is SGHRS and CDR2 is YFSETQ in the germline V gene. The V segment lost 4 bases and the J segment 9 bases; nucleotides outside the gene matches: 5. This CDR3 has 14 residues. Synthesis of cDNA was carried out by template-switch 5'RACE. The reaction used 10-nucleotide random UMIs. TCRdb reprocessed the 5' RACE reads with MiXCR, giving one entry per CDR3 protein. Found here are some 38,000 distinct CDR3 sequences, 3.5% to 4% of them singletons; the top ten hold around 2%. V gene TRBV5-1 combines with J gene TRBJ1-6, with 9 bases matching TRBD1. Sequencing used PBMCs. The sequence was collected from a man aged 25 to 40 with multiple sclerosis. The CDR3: CASSIGTGSSPLHF. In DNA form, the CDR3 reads TGCGCCAGCAGCATCGGGACAGGGAGTTCACCCCTCCACTTT. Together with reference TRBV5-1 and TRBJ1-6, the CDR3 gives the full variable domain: KAGVTQTPRYLIKTRGQQVTLSCSPISGHRSVSWYQQTPGQGLQFLFEYFSETQRNKGNFPGRFSGRQFSNSRSEMNVSTLELGDSALYLCASSIGTGSSPLHFGNGTRLTVT.